The next 7 T cell receptor beta chains were all read from a single sample in a study of blood T cell repertoires in COVID-19 (dated by TCRdb to about 2020). Library construction relied on the immunoSEQ multiplex PCR assay. The clones in this table, taken by TCRdb from immuneACCESS, are in-frame only. Not every clone is retained; where verified, under half of the shortfall comes from an unresolved V gene, and the cause of the rest is unknown. This sample comprises roughly 140,000 clones, approximately 85% of them detected only once. Of the sample, about 2% is held by the ten largest clones. Sequenced: peripheral blood. These receptors were taken from a man aged 65 to 85 with acute or convalescent COVID-19.

The rearrangement links TRBV28 to TRBJ2-3, with 13 nucleotides matching TRBD2. The length of the CDR3 is 17 residues. Germline CDR1 and CDR2: MDHEN and SYDVKM. J lost 2 bases, V lost 6 bases, and 8 bases had no gene match. CDR3 sequence (DNA): TGTGCCAGCAGCACTAGCGGGAGGGGGAGGGCCACAGATACGCAGTATTTT. Protein sequence: CASSTSGRGRATDTQYF. Full variable domain (rest looked up from reference TRBV28 and TRBJ2-3): DVKVTQSSRYLVKRTGEKVFLECVQDMDHENMFWYRQDPGLGLRLIYFSYDVKMKEKGDIPEGYSVSREKKERFSLILESASTNQTSMYLCASSTSGRGRATDTQYFGPGTRLTVL.

The gene calls are TRBV18 and TRBJ1-4; D is unclear. Trimming removed 3 bases at V and 0 bases at J, with 5 bases between. Germline CDR1 and CDR2: KGHSH and LQKENI. This CDR3 has 14 amino acids. DNA for the CDR3: TGTGCCAGCTCACCTACGGCAACTAATGAAAAACTGTTTTTT. This translates into CASSPTATNEKLFF.

V and J are TRBV20-1 and TRBJ1-2; D is unresolved. The CDR3 has 14 amino acids. Trimming pared 3 bases from V and 4 bases from J, leaving 15 bases between. The germline gives CDR1 DFQATT, CDR2 SNEGSKA (reference sequence). The CDR3 loop reads CSASGVEGGYGYTF. The CDR3 DNA follows: TGCAGTGCTAGTGGCGTGGAGGGAGGCTATGGCTACACCTTC.

In this sample, this clone turned up once. The chain employs TRBV5-1 and TRBJ1-6; no firm D call. V was pared by 2 bases and J by 7 bases, with 7 bases between. The germline V gene encodes CDR1 SGHRS and CDR2 YFSETQ. The CDR3 is made up of 13 amino acids. CDR3 region: CASSFLENSPLHF. The CDR3 DNA reads as TGCGCCAGCAGCTTCCTGGAGAATTCACCCCTCCACTTT. The complete variable domain, with remaining parts taken from reference TRBV5-1 and TRBJ1-6, reads KAGVTQTPRYLIKTRGQQVTLSCSPISGHRSVSWYQQTPGQGLQFLFEYFSETQRNKGNFPGRFSGRQFSNSRSEMNVSTLELGDSALYLCASSFLENSPLHFGNGTRLTVT.

The rearrangement links TRBV11-3 to TRBJ2-5; 7 nucleotides match TRBD1. V trimming: 1 base; J trimming: 5 bases; junction bases outside the gene matches: 10. The CDR3 is 16 amino acids. Per the germline V gene, CDR1 is SGHNT and CDR2 is YENEEA. Here the CDR3 reads CASSLGRDSLEETQYF. The CDR3 DNA reads TGTGCCAGCAGCTTAGGACGGGACAGCCTCGAGGAGACCCAGTACTTC. Full variable domain (rest looked up from reference TRBV11-3 and TRBJ2-5): EAGVVQSPRYKIIEKKQPVAFWCNPISGHNTLYWYLQNLGQGPELLIRYENEEAVDDSQLPKDRFSAERLKGVDSTLKIQPAELGDSAVYLCASSLGRDSLEETQYFGPGTRLLVL.

This clone was seen just once. The chain combines TRBV5-8 with TRBJ2-6; D is possibly TRBD1 (6 bases). The CDR3 has 14 amino acids. V shed 6 bases and J shed 4 bases, with 11 bases lying between them. Germline V gene lookup returns CDR1 SGHTS and CDR2 YDEGEE. CDR3 amino acids: CASNRALGANVLTF. DNA for the CDR3: TGTGCCAGCAACAGGGCACTGGGGGCCAACGTCCTGACTTTC.

This sequence joins TRBV11-2 and TRBJ2-2; 8 bases fit TRBD1. Per the germline V gene, CDR1 is SGHAT and CDR2 is FQNNGV. The ends lost 5 bases at V and 5 bases at J; junction bases unmatched: 4. CDR3 size: 14 residues. In nucleotides, the CDR3 is TGTGCCAGCAGCCTGGACAGGGAAACCGGGGAGCTGTTTTTT. Encoded protein: CASSLDRETGELFF. Full variable domain (missing parts from reference TRBV11-2 and TRBJ2-2): EAGVAQSPRYKIIEKRQSVAFWCNPISGHATLYWYQQILGQGPKLLIQFQNNGVVDDSQLPKDRFSAERLKGVDSTLKIQPAKLEDSAVYLCASSLDRETGELFFGEGSRLTVL.